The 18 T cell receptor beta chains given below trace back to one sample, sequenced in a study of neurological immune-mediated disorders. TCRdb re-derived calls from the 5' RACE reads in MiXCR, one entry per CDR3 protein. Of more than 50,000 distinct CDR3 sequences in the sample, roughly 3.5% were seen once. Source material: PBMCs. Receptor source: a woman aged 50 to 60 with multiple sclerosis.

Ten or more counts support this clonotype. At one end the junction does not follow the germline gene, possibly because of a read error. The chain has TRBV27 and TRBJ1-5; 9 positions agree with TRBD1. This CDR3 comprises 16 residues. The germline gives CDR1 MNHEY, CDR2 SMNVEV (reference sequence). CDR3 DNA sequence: TGTGCCAGCAGTTTAAACCGGGACAGGGCTAATCAGCCCCAGAATTTT. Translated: CASSLNRDRANQPQNF.

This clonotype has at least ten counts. This chain's CDR3 is CASSKRGAKETQYF. The CDR3 region has the DNA TGTGCCAGCAGCAAACGGGGGGCTAAAGAGACCCAGTACTTC. J is TRBJ2-5 and V is TRBV21-1; the table's D call, TRBD1, has no DNA check behind it. TRBV21-1 is marked as a pseudogene. CDR3 size: 14 residues.

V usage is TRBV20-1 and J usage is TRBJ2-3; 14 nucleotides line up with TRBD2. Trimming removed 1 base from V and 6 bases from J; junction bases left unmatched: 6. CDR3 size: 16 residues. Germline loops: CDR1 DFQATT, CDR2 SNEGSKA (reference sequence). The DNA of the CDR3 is TGCAGTGCTAGAGCCCCGGGACTAGCGGGAGTGGATACGCAGTATTTT. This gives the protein CSARAPGLAGVDTQYF.

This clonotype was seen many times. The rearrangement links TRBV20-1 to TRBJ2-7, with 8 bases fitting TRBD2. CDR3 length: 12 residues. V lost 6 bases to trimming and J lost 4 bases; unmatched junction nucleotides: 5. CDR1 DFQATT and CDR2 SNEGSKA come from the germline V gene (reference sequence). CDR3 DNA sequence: TGCAGTGCCCTCCGGGGGGGATACGAGCAGTACTTC. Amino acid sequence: CSALRGGYEQYF.

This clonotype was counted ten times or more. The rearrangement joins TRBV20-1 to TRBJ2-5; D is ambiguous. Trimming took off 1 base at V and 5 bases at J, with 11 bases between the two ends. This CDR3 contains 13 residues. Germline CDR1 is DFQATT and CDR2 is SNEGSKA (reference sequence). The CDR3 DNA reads TGCAGTGCTAGAGGGCTAGGAGTGGAGACCCAGTACTTC. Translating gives CSARGLGVETQYF.

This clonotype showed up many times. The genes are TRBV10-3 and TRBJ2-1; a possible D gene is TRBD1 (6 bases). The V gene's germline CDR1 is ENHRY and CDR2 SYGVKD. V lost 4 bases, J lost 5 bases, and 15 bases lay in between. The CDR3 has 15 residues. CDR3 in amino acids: CAISGWDKEDNEQFF. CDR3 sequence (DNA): TGTGCCATCAGTGGGTGGGACAAGGAGGACAATGAGCAGTTCTTC.

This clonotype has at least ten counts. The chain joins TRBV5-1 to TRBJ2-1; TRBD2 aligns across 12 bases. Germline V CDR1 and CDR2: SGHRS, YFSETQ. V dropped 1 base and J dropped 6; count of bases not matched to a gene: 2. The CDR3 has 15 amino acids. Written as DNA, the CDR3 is TGCGCCAGCAGCTTGTTGGGACTAGCGGGCAATGAGCAGTTCTTC. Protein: CASSLLGLAGNEQFF.

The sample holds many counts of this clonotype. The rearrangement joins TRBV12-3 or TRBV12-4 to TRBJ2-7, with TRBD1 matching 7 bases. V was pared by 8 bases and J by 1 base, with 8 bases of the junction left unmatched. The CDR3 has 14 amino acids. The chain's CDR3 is CASRRDRYSYEQYF. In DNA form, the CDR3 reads TGTGCCAGCCGCCGGGACAGATATTCCTACGAGCAGTACTTC.

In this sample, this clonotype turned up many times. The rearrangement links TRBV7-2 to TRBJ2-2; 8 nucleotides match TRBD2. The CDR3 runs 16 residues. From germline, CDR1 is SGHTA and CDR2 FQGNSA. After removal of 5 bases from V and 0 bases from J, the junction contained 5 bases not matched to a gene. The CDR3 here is CASSPRGGPNTGELFF. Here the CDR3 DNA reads TGTGCCAGCAGCCCTCGGGGGGGGCCGAACACCGGGGAGCTGTTTTTT.

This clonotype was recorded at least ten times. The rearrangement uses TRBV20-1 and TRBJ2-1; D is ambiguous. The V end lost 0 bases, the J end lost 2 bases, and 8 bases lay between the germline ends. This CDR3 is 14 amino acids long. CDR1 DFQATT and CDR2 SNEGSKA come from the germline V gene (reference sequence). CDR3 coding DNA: TGCAGTGCTAGAGAAGGCGGCGCCTACAATGAGCAGTTCTTC. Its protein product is CSAREGGAYNEQFF.

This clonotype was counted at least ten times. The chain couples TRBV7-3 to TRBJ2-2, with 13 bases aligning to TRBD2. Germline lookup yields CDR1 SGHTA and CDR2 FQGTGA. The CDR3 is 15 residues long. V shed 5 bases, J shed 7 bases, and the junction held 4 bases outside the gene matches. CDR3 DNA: TGTGCCAGCAGCGCGGGACTAGCGGGATACGGGGAGCTGTTTTTT. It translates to CASSAGLAGYGELFF.

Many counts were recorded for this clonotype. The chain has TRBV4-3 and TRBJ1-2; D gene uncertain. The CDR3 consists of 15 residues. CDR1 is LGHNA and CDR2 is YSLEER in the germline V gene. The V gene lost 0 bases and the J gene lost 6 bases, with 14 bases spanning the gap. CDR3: CASSQDRGIQNGYTF. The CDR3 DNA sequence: TGCGCCAGCAGCCAAGATCGAGGGATTCAGAATGGCTACACCTTC.

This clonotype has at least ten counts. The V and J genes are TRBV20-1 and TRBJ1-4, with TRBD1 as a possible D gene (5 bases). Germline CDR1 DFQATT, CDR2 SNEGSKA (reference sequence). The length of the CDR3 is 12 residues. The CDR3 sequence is CRDRWTNEKLFF. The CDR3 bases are TGCAGAGACAGATGGACTAATGAAAAACTGTTTTTT.

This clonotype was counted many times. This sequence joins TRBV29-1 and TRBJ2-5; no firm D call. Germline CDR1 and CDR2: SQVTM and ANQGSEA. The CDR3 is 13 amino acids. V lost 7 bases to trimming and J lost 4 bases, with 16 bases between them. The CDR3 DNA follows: TGCAGCGGCGGATACCTTCCGGGAGAGACCCAGTACTTC. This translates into CSGGYLPGETQYF.

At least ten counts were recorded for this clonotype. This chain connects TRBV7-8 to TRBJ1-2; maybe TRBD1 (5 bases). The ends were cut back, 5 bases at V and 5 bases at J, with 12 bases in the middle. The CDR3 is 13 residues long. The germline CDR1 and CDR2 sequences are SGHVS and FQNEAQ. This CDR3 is CASSPGSQYGYTF. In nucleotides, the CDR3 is TGTGCCAGCAGCCCAGGGTCCCAGTATGGCTACACCTTC.

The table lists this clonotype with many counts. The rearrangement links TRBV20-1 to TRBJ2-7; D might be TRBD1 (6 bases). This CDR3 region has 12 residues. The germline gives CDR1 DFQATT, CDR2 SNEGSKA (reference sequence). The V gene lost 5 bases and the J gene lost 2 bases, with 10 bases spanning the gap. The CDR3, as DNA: TGCAGTGCTCAGGGGCCCACCTACGAGCAGTACTTC. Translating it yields CSAQGPTYEQYF.

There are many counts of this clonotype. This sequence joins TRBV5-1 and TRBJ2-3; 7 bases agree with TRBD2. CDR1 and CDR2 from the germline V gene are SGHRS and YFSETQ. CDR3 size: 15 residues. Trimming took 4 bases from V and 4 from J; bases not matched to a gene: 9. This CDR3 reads CASSRGDAASDTQYF. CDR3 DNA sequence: TGCGCCAGCAGCCGGGGGGACGCGGCGTCAGATACGCAGTATTTT.

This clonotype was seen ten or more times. CDR3 sequence reads: CASSLDTYYEQYF. In nucleotides, the CDR3 is TGCGCCAGCAGCTTGGATACTTACTACGAGCAGTACTTC. This rearrangement joins TRBV5-1 to TRBJ2-7; D is uncertain. V lost 0 bases and J 3 bases, leaving 7 bases between the germline ends. Germline assignment: CDR1 SGHRS and CDR2 YFSETQ. The CDR3 spans 13 residues. The variable domain in full, with the rest retrieved from reference TRBV5-1 and TRBJ2-7, is KAGVTQTPRYLIKTRGQQVTLSCSPISGHRSVSWYQQTPGQGLQFLFEYFSETQRNKGNFPGRFSGRQFSNSRSEMNVSTLELGDSALYLCASSLDTYYEQYFGPGTRLTVT.